These T cell receptor beta chains were read from a single sample in a study of CD8 T cells in ankylosing spondylitis. From the 5' RACE reads, TCRdb called clonotypes with MiXCR, one entry per CDR3 protein. There are fewer than 550,000 distinct CDR3 sequences in the sample; roughly 5% occur only once, and roughly 3.5% lies in the top ten. Sequencing was carried out using blood, either unsorted or a sorted T cell fraction (not recorded which). These receptors were obtained from a male donor with ankylosing spondylitis. The CDR3 runs from the conserved cysteine through the conserved F or W. D genes are given only for firm matches. Clone sizes are given selectively: once, few, many, or a class where the clone is expanded.

NA	TRBJ2-3	TRBV7-8	NA	15	CASSLDPSGTDTQYF	TGTGCCAGCAGCTTAGATCCTAGCGGCACAGATACGCAGTATTTT
NA	TRBJ2-1	TRBV20-1	TRBD2	16	CCARTSGRPTYNEQFF	TGCTGTGCTCGTACTAGCGGGAGGCCAACCTACAATGAGCAGTTCTTC
few	TRBJ2-3	TRBV5-1	TRBD2	15	CASSRTSFVADTQYF	TGCGCCAGCAGCCGGACTAGCTTTGTTGCAGATACGCAGTATTTT
few	TRBJ1-1	TRBV7-9	TRBD1	13	CASRDRDDTEAFF	TGTGCCAGCAGGGACAGGGATGATACTGAAGCTTTCTTT
few	TRBJ2-7	TRBV5-1	NA	16	CASSLEATRGGIEQYF	TGCGCCAGCAGCTTGGAAGCTACCCGAGGGGGGATCGAGCAGTACTTC
many	TRBJ1-3	TRBV7-2	NA	14	CASSFVTTGNTIYF	TGTGCCAGCAGCTTTGTAACGACAGGAAACACCATATATTTT
NA	TRBJ2-1	TRBV5-1	NA	15	CASSLDGTYYNEQFF	TGCGCCAGCAGCTTGGATGGGACCTACTACAATGAGCAGTTCTTC
many	TRBJ1-1	TRBV7-2	NA	15	CASSLASGARTEAFF	TGTGCCAGCAGCTTAGCGTCGGGGGCTAGGACTGAAGCTTTCTTT
many	TRBJ2-4	TRBV20-1	NA	13	CSASSSRINIQYF	TGCAGTGCTAGCTCCAGCAGGATAAACATTCAGTACTTC
few	TRBJ1-2	TRBV7-8	NA	14	CASSRIRGGKGYTF	TGTGCCAGCAGCCGAATCAGAGGGGGGAAAGGCTACACCTTC
few	TRBJ2-1	TRBV7-3	NA	14	CASSLSREYNEQFF	TGTGCCAGCAGCCTAAGCCGGGAGTACAATGAGCAGTTCTTC
NA	TRBJ2-4	TRBV4-3	NA	15	CASSQEGQPWSIQYF	TGCGCCAGCAGCCAAGAGGGCCAGCCATGGAGCATTCAGTACTTC
many	TRBJ2-5	TRBV7-8	TRBD2	16	CASSLGTSGSGETQYF	TGTGCCAGCAGCTTAGGGACTAGCGGGAGCGGGGAGACCCAGTACTTC
many	TRBJ1-2	TRBV29-1	TRBD1	13	CSVVGTGAYGYTF	TGCAGCGTTGTCGGGACAGGAGCCTATGGCTACACCTTC
many	TRBJ2-7	TRBV7-6	NA	13	CASSLAATYEQYF	TGTGCCAGCAGCTTAGCAGCAACCTACGAGCAGTACTTC
many	TRBJ2-1	TRBV28	NA	15	CASSLERGGYNEQFF	TGTGCCAGCAGCCTTGAGAGGGGCGGGTACAATGAGCAGTTCTTC
many	TRBJ1-2	TRBV20-1	TRBD1	14	CSAPKGQLSRGYTF	TGCAGTGCTCCTAAGGGACAGCTGTCTCGTGGCTACACCTTC
NA	TRBJ1-2	TRBV5-6	NA	14	CASSPGLVSYGYTF	TGTGCCAGCAGTCCCGGCCTAGTCAGCTATGGCTACACCTTC
many	TRBJ1-1	TRBV7-2	NA	15	CASSPGHLPNTEAFF	TGTGCCAGCAGCCCGGGACATCTTCCGAACACTGAAGCTTTCTTT
many	TRBJ1-3	TRBV25-1	NA	12	CASISSGNTIYF	TGTGCCAGCATTTCGTCTGGAAACACCATATATTTT
many	TRBJ1-6	TRBV6-1	TRBD1	16	CASTELAGQGNSPLHF	TGTGCCAGCACCGAATTGGCGGGACAGGGGAATTCACCCCTCCACTTT
many	TRBJ2-7	TRBV6-6	NA	12	CASMKGVNEQYF	TGTGCCAGCATGAAGGGTGTTAACGAGCAGTACTTC
many	TRBJ2-7	TRBV7-9	NA	15	CASSLDPGSVREQYF	TGTGCCAGCAGCTTAGATCCAGGGTCGGTTAGAGAGCAGTACTTC
many	TRBJ1-2	TRBV7-9	TRBD1	15	CASSLVTTGGDGYTF	TGTGCCAGCAGCTTAGTAACGACAGGGGGCGATGGCTACACCTTC
many	TRBJ2-4	TRBV28	NA	14	CASSLSTGINIQYF	TGTGCCAGCAGTTTATCTACAGGGATAAACATTCAGTACTTC
few	TRBJ2-3	TRBV5-1	NA	15	CASSLVGISTDTQYF	TGCGCCAGCAGCTTGGTTGGGATTAGCACAGATACGCAGTATTTT
many	TRBJ2-3	TRBV7-6	NA	14	CASSDRGGTDTQYF	TGTGCCAGCAGCGATAGGGGGGGTACAGATACGCAGTATTTT
many	TRBJ2-7	TRBV4-2	TRBD2	15	CASSLWTSGSYEQYF	TGTGCCAGCAGCCTTTGGACTAGCGGGAGTTACGAGCAGTACTTC
many	TRBJ2-7	TRBV4-2	NA	13	CASSQDMGDEQYF	TGTGCCAGCAGCCAAGATATGGGGGACGAGCAGTACTTC
NA	TRBJ2-5	TRBV20-1	NA	15	CCARSPRADQETQYF	TGCTGTGCTAGATCCCCCCGGGCAGACCAAGAGACCCAGTACTTC
many	TRBJ1-2	TRBV29-1	NA	10	CSVGTDGYTF	TGCAGCGTTGGAACGGATGGCTACACCTTC
many	TRBJ2-2	TRBV6-1	TRBD1	13	CASSKQGTGELFF	TGTGCCAGCAGTAAACAGGGGACGGGGGAGCTGTTTTTT
NA	TRBJ2-1	TRBV4-2	NA	16	CASSRALEGGVNEQFF	TGTGCCAGCAGCCGGGCCCTTGAAGGGGGGGTCAATGAGCAGTTCTTC